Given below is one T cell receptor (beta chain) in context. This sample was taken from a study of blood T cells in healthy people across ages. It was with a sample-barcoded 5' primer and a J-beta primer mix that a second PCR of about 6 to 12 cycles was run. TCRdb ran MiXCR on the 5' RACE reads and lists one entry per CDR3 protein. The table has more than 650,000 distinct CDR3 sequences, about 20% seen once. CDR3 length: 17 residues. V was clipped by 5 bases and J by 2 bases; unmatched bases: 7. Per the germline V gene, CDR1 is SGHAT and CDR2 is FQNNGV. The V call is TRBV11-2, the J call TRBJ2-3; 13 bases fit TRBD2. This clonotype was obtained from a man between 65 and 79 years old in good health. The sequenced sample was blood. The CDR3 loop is CASSRTGLAGITDTQYF. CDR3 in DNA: TGTGCCAGCAGCAGAACGGGACTAGCGGGGATCACAGATACGCAGTATTTT. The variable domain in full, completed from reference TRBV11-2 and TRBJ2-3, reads EAGVAQSPRYKIIEKRQSVAFWCNPISGHATLYWYQQILGQGPKLLIQFQNNGVVDDSQLPKDRFSAERLKGVDSTLKIQPAKLEDSAVYLCASSRTGLAGITDTQYFGPGTRLTVL.